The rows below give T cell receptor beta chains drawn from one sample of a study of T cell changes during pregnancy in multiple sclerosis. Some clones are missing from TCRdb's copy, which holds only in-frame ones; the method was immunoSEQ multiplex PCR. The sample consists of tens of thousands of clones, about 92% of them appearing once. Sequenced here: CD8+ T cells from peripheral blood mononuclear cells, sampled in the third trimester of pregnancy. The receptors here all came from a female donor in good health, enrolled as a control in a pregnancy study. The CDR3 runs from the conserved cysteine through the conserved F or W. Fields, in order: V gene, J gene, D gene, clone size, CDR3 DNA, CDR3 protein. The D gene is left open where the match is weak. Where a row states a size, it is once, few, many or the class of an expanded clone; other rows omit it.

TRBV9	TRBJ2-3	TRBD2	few	TGTGCCAGCGAGGCGGGAGGGAGTACTAGCACAGATACGCAGTATTTT	CASEAGGSTSTDTQYF
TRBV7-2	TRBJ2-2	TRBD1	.	TGTGCCAGCAGCTACAGGGGGTACACCGGGGAGCTGTTTTTT	CASSYRGYTGELFF
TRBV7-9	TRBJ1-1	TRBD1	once	TGTGCCAGCAGCAACCGGGACAGGGGGAACACTGAAGCTTTCTTT	CASSNRDRGNTEAFF
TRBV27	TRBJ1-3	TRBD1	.	TGTGCCAGCAGTTCACGACAGGGGTGGGAATCTGGAAACACCATATATTTT	CASSSRQGWESGNTIYF
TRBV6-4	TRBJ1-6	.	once	TGTGCCAGCAGTGAAGGGGATAATTCACCCCTCCACTTT	CASSEGDNSPLHF
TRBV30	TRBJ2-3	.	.	TGTGCCTGGGGGCCCTCCGATACGCAGTATTTT	CAWGPSDTQYF
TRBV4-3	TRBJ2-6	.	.	TGCGCCAGCAGCCAAGAGGCCGGGGCCAACGTCCTGACTTTC	CASSQEAGANVLTF
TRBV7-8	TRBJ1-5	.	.	TGTGCCAGCAGTAGGAAGGGGATAGGGAATCAGCCCCAGCATTTT	CASSRKGIGNQPQHF
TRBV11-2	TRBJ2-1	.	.	TGTGCCAGCAGCTTAGACTTCTTACAGGGTTGGAATGAGCAGTTCTTC	CASSLDFLQGWNEQFF
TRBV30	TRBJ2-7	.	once	TGTGCCTGGAGTGTAGGGGGGGACTACGAGCAGTACTTC	CAWSVGGDYEQYF
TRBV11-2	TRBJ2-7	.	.	TGTGCCAGCAGCTTGTGGGGGGGCACCTACGAGCAGTACTTC	CASSLWGGTYEQYF
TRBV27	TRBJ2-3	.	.	TGTGCCAGCAGTTTGGGCAACACAGATACGCAGTATTTT	CASSLGNTDTQYF
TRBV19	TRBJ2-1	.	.	TGTGCCAGTAGTATCACTGGGACATACAATGAGCAGTTCTTC	CASSITGTYNEQFF
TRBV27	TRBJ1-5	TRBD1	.	TGTGCCAGCACATCGGCAGGGGGGAATCAGCCCCAGCATTTT	CASTSAGGNQPQHF